These 16 T cell receptor beta chains share one sample of origin, sequenced in a study of T cell repertoires in cytomegalovirus infection. One entry per CDR3 protein, called by TCRdb with MiXCR from the reads. Seen here are over 150,000 distinct CDR3 sequences, approximately 15% observed once, and the top ten hold around 27%. The source material was PBMCs. Receptors were obtained from a human donor in good health (CMV status not recorded). Some clones in this sample may be carry-over from other donors' samples.

This clonotype was seen repeatedly, ten times or more. The chain couples TRBV12-5 to TRBJ1-1; TRBD1 agrees at 7 bases. Germline CDR1 is LGHNT and CDR2 is FRNRAP. The V segment lost 3 bases and the J segment 0 bases; nucleotides outside the gene matches: 4. The CDR3 totals 15 residues. The CDR3 coding sequence is TGTGCTAGTGGTTTCCACGACAGGGTGAACACTGAAGCTTTCTTT. Translating it yields CASGFHDRVNTEAFF.

This clonotype occurred many times. This chain connects TRBV28 to TRBJ1-2; D gene ambiguous. V was cut by 3 bases and J by 0 bases, with 11 bases left in between. This CDR3 has 15 residues. In germline, CDR1 is MDHEN, CDR2 SYDVKM. CDR3 bases: TGTGCCAGCAGTTTCCCCCAAGGAGCTAACTATGGCTACACCTTC. Translated: CASSFPQGANYGYTF.

The chain combines TRBV28 with TRBJ2-7; D call uncertain. CDR3 length: 13 amino acids. Germline V gene data show CDR1 as MDHEN and CDR2 as SYDVKM. With 3 bases removed from V and 3 bases from J, the gap between germline ends came to 9 bases. DNA of the CDR3: TGTGCCAGCAGTTTTAGCCGGATCTACGAGCAGTACTTC. Protein sequence: CASSFSRIYEQYF.

This clonotype was counted at least ten times. The chain carries TRBV7-2 and TRBJ1-3, with D unresolved. Germline V gene data show CDR1 as SGHTA and CDR2 as FQGNSA. The V end was cut by 2 bases, the J end by 0 bases, with 8 bases between. The CDR3 totals 15 residues. CDR3: CASSLRSFSGNTIYF. In DNA form, the CDR3 reads TGTGCCAGCAGCTTACGCAGCTTCTCTGGAAACACCATATATTTT.

In its sample, this clonotype was seen a few times. This chain connects TRBV12-3 or TRBV12-4 to TRBJ2-2; D is undetermined. V was pared by 2 bases and J by 4 bases, with 5 bases between. The CDR3 extends over 13 amino acids. As DNA, the CDR3 is TGTGCCAGCAGTTTAAAAATCACCGGGGAGCTGTTTTTT. This codes for CASSLKITGELFF.

V is TRBV19 and J is TRBJ1-1; D is uncertain. Germline-derived CDR1 and CDR2 are LNHDA and SQIVND (reference sequence). V was cut by 0 bases and J by 7 bases, with 15 bases left in between. The CDR3 extends over 15 amino acids. The CDR3 DNA reads TGTGCCAGTAGTATAGATCGACAAACTATCGGTGAAGCTTTCTTT. This gives the protein CASSIDRQTIGEAFF.

In its sample, this clonotype was seen many times. V gene TRBV7-2 combines with J gene TRBJ1-5; no firm D call. The CDR3 totals 14 residues. Trimming left V 5 bases short and J 0 bases short, with 8 bases between. The germline gives CDR1 SGHTA, CDR2 FQGNSA. The CDR3 nucleotides are TGTGCCAGCAGCCTAATGGGTAGCAATCAGCCCCAGCATTTT. Its protein is CASSLMGSNQPQHF.

This clonotype was seen repeatedly, ten times or more. J is TRBJ2-5 and V is TRBV7-9; 7 positions agree with TRBD2. Trimming at V came to 1 base and at J to 4 bases, leaving 9 bases not matched to a gene. Looked up from germline, CDR1 is SEHNR and CDR2 is FQNEAQ (reference sequence). The CDR3 is 16 amino acids. CDR3 in DNA: TGTGCCAGCAGCTTAGGAAGCGGGACGGGGAGAGAGACCCAGTACTTC. Translation: CASSLGSGTGRETQYF.

This clonotype has at least ten counts. The chain uses TRBV11-2 and TRBJ1-3; D not resolved. CDR1 SGHAT and CDR2 FQNNGV come from the germline V gene. Trimming left V 1 base short and J 0 bases short, with 7 bases between. This CDR3 comprises 15 residues. CDR3 amino acids: CASSLAANSGNTIYF. The CDR3, as DNA: TGTGCCAGCAGCTTAGCAGCCAACTCTGGAAACACCATATATTTT.

On this clonotype: Being one base from a much bigger clone, this may be a read error. The chain recombines TRBV18 with TRBJ2-6, with D hard to call. Per germline, CDR1 KGHSH and CDR2 LQKENI. The CDR3 contains 19 residues. Trimming shortened V by 3 bases and J by 0 bases, and 18 bases separated the two germline ends. CDR3 in DNA: TGTGCCAGCTCACCCGACGGACGAAACCCCATCTCTGGGGCCAACGTCCTGACTTTC. Residues: CASSPDGRNPISGANVLTF.

There are many counts of this clonotype. CDR3 loop: CASSFSYTEAFF. The CDR3, as DNA: TGTGCCAGCAGTTTCAGCTACACTGAAGCTTTCTTT. The chain joins TRBV12-3 or TRBV12-4 to TRBJ1-1; D call uncertain. Trimming left V 3 bases short and J 3 bases short, with 5 bases between. This CDR3 contains 12 residues.

This clonotype was seen ten or more times. The chain joins TRBV12-3 or TRBV12-4 to TRBJ2-7; D possibly uses TRBD1 or TRBD2 (5 bases each). The CDR3 is made up of 15 amino acids. Trimming pared 4 bases from V and 0 bases from J, leaving 13 bases between. CDR3 sequence reads: CASSWGTEFSYEQYF. The CDR3 nucleotides read TGTGCCAGCAGTTGGGGGACCGAATTCTCCTACGAGCAGTACTTC.

This clonotype was observed many times. The chain carries TRBV28 and TRBJ1-5, with 7 bases that match TRBD1. In germline, CDR1 is MDHEN, CDR2 SYDVKM. With 5 bases clipped from V and 7 bases from J, the junction kept 8 bases outside the gene matches. The CDR3 is 14 residues long. The CDR3 region has the DNA TGTGCCAGCAGTCTCCTGCAGGGGGAGCAGCCCCAGCATTTT. Translating gives CASSLLQGEQPQHF.

The sample holds many counts of this clonotype. The chain is built from TRBV29-1 and TRBJ2-6; no firm D call. Per the germline V gene, CDR1 is SQVTM and CDR2 is ANQGSEA. Trimming left V 2 bases short and J 0 bases short, with 8 bases between. CDR3 length: 15 residues. The CDR3 sequence: CSVELARSGANVLTF. The CDR3 nucleotides read TGCAGCGTTGAATTGGCTCGCTCTGGGGCCAACGTCCTGACTTTC.

The chain is built from TRBV28 and TRBJ1-5; weak D call: TRBD1 (5 bases). Germline-derived CDR1 and CDR2 are MDHEN and SYDVKM. The CDR3 loop spans 14 amino acids. V was cut by 3 bases and J by 6 bases, with 12 bases left in between. This chain's CDR3 is CASSLTELIQPQHF. The CDR3 DNA reads as TGTGCCAGCAGTTTGACAGAACTTATTCAGCCCCAGCATTTT.

This rearrangement joins TRBV11-2 to TRBJ2-7; D may correspond to TRBD1 or TRBD2 (5 bases each). The CDR3 runs to 13 residues. V lost 5 bases and J 5 bases, leaving 13 bases between the germline ends. CDR1 is SGHAT, CDR2 FQNNGV, per germline. CDR3 amino acids: CASSRGAVDEQYF. The CDR3 nucleotides are TGTGCCAGCAGCCGAGGGGCCGTTGACGAGCAGTACTTC.